These 16 T cell receptor beta chains came from one sample sequenced in a study of OX40 agonist ivuxolimab in advanced cancers. Generated by immunoSEQ multiplex PCR, the TCRdb table keeps only in-frame clones and is missing some. The repertoire holds 75,000 to 90,000 clones, with approximately 90% as singletons. The source material was CD4+ or CD8+ T cells sorted from blood, sampled in a trial of the OX40 agonist ivuxolimab. These receptors were collected from an adult with an advanced solid tumor such as melanoma, head and neck, liver or kidney cancer.

The chain employs TRBV7-5 and TRBJ2-2; TRBD2 is the table's D call, not checked against the DNA. TRBV7-5 is annotated as a pseudogene. The CDR3 loop spans 17 amino acids. DNA of the CDR3: TGTGCCAGAAGCTTAGGGAACCGGGACTTGGTTACCGGGGAGCTGTTTTTT. Translating it yields CARSLGNRDLVTGELFF.

Details on this clone: A read error may produce the germline difference seen at one junction end. V is TRBV5-1 and J is TRBJ2-2; a weak D match, TRBD2 (6 bases). CDR3 length equals 13 residues. CDR1 and CDR2 from the germline V gene are SGHRS and YFSETQ. The CDR3: CASRTRGREELFF. DNA of the CDR3: TGTGCCAGCAGGACGCGGGGCCGGGAGGAGCTGTTTTTT. The full variable domain, rest sourced from reference TRBV5-1 and TRBJ2-2, is KAGVTQTPRYLIKTRGQQVTLSCSPISGHRSVSWYQQTPGQGLQFLFEYFSETQRNKGNFPGRFSGRQFSNSRSEMNVSTLELGDSALYLCASRTRGREELFFGEGSRLTVL.

The CDR3 sequence is CAVRRGYGNTIYF. CDR3 nucleotide sequence: TGTGCCGTCCGCAGGGGTTATGGAAACACCATATATTTT. The chain has TRBV11-2 and TRBJ1-3; tentatively, D is TRBD1 (6 bases). The V gene lost 11 bases and the J gene lost 3 bases, with 14 bases spanning the gap. Germline CDR1 and CDR2: SGHAT and FQNNGV. The CDR3 contains 13 residues.

This chain joins TRBV7-9 and TRBJ2-3; D is perhaps TRBD1 (6 bases). Trimming took off 1 base at V and 3 bases at J, with 11 bases between the two ends. The CDR3 covers 15 residues. Looked up from germline, CDR1 is SEHNR and CDR2 is FQNEAQ (reference sequence). The DNA of the CDR3 is TGTGCCAGCAGCTTAGGCGACAGGAGTACAGATACGCAGTATTTT. It yields the protein CASSLGDRSTDTQYF.

This sequence joins TRBV10-2 and TRBJ2-3, with D perhaps matching TRBD1 (6 bases). Trimming shortened V by 4 bases and J by 7 bases, and 15 bases separated the two germline ends. This CDR3 contains 14 residues. CDR1 is WSHSY, CDR2 SAAADI, per germline. DNA for the CDR3: TGCGCCAGCAGTGGGACAGTGGGGACAAATACGCAGTATTTT. Its translation is CASSGTVGTNTQYF.

This chain links TRBV4-1 with TRBJ1-4; TRBD1 is a possible D gene (5 bases). CDR1 MGHRA and CDR2 YSYEKL come from the germline V gene. V gave up 0 bases and J gave up 7 bases, with 15 bases separating them. The CDR3 sequence is 16 residues long. CDR3 region: CASSQDGAGRGEKLFF. Written as DNA, the CDR3 is TGCGCCAGCAGCCAAGATGGCGCAGGGCGAGGTGAAAAACTGTTTTTT.

The chain combines TRBV6-1 with TRBJ1-5; 7 bases are shared with TRBD1. The CDR3 length is 15 residues. Trimming cost V 5 bases and J 1 base; bases outside gene matches: 5. From germline, CDR1 is MNHNS and CDR2 SASEGT. The CDR3 protein is CASSTGVYSNQPQHF. CDR3 nucleotides: TGTGCCAGCAGTACAGGGGTTTACAGCAATCAGCCCCAGCATTTT.

The rearrangement uses TRBV6-1 and TRBJ2-7, with 8 bases lining up with TRBD1. CDR1 and CDR2 (germline): MNHNS, SASEGT. J was trimmed by 5 bases and V by 6 bases; bases with no gene match: 9. CDR3 size: 14 residues. CDR3 sequence: CASSHSGQGHEQYF. In nucleotides, the CDR3 is TGTGCCAGCAGCCACTCAGGACAGGGTCACGAGCAGTACTTC.

This chain links TRBV5-1 with TRBJ2-1; 10 nucleotides line up with TRBD2. Germline trimming cut 6 bases from V and 3 bases from J; bases unmatched to any gene: 9. Germline CDR1 reads SGHRS; CDR2 reads YFSETQ. The length of the CDR3 is 16 residues. For the CDR3, the DNA is TGCGCCAGCAACCTCGGACTAGCGGAACTCTACAATGAGCAGTTCTTC. Its translation is CASNLGLAELYNEQFF.

The rearrangement uses TRBV11-2 and TRBJ1-1; a weak D match, TRBD1 (6 bases). V was shortened by 4 bases and J by 2 bases, with 11 bases between the two germline ends. The CDR3 length is 14 residues. Germline V CDR1 and CDR2: SGHAT, FQNNGV. CDR3 protein: CASSSGTPNTEAFF. The CDR3 DNA is TGTGCCAGCAGCTCGGGGACACCTAACACTGAAGCTTTCTTT.

This clone was counted between two and nine times. The chain recombines TRBV30 with TRBJ2-5, with D perhaps TRBD1 or TRBD2 (6 bases each). Germline V gene lookup returns CDR1 GTSNPN and CDR2 SVGIG (reference sequence). V dropped 4 bases and J dropped 7 bases, with 19 bases sitting between them. This CDR3 is 14 amino acids long. CDR3 DNA sequence: TGTGCCTGGAAAGAGCAATTAGGAGGGGGGACCCAGTACTTC. This sequence encodes CAWKEQLGGGTQYF.

The chain recombines TRBV18 with TRBJ2-3; 7 bases agree with TRBD2. The CDR3 runs 14 residues. Per the germline V gene, CDR1 is KGHSH and CDR2 is LQKENI. After removal of 3 bases from V and 4 bases from J, the junction contained 4 bases not matched to a gene. The CDR3: CASSPPGLADTQYF. The CDR3 DNA follows: TGTGCCAGCTCACCCCCTGGACTAGCAGATACGCAGTATTTT.

The V and J genes are TRBV10-3 and TRBJ2-4; D not resolved. The V end was cut by 3 bases, the J end by 0 bases, with 15 bases between. This CDR3 has 17 amino acids. Germline lookup yields CDR1 ENHRY and CDR2 SYGVKD. CDR3 sequence reads: CAISDTLVRLAKNIQYF. In DNA, the CDR3 is TGTGCCATCAGTGATACCCTTGTCAGACTAGCCAAAAACATTCAGTACTTC.

This clone appeared a single time. The rearrangement joins TRBV19 to TRBJ2-4; D is perhaps TRBD1 or TRBD2 (6 bases each). Germline lookup yields CDR1 LNHDA and CDR2 SQIVND (reference sequence). The ends were cut back, 0 bases at V and 7 bases at J, with 13 bases in the middle. This CDR3 spans 15 amino acids. CDR3 nucleotide sequence: TGTGCCAGTAGTATAGAGGGGGCAGGGAGGAACATTCAGTACTTC. Translating gives CASSIEGAGRNIQYF.

The CDR3, as DNA: TGTGCCAGCAGTGACGGATTCTCAAAAGAGCAGTACTTC. Residues: CASSDGFSKEQYF. The chain uses TRBV2 and TRBJ2-7; D remains ambiguous. The germline CDR1 and CDR2 sequences are SNHLY and FYNNEI. Between the trimmed V and J ends, which lost 3 bases and 7 bases, there was a span of 13 bases. This CDR3 spans 13 amino acids.

The chain carries TRBV6-5 and TRBJ2-7; D call uncertain. There are 14 residues in the CDR3. Trimming shortened V by 1 base and J by 1 base, and 8 bases separated the two germline ends. Germline lookup yields CDR1 MNHEY and CDR2 SVGAGI. This CDR3 is CASSYYTGSYEQYF. The CDR3 region has the DNA TGTGCCAGCAGTTACTATACGGGTTCCTACGAGCAGTACTTC.